These T cell receptor beta chains were read from a single sample in a study of radiotherapy plus CTLA-4 blockade in lung cancer. Generated by immunoSEQ multiplex PCR, the TCRdb table keeps only in-frame clones and is missing some. The table has approximately 60,000 clones, 70% to 85% seen once. The specimen comprised peripheral blood, sampled from a patient treated with radiotherapy plus ipilimumab. The receptors shown here come from a human donor with non-small cell lung cancer whose response to radiotherapy plus ipilimumab could not be evaluated. Both conserved end residues are trimmed from each CDR3.

>TRBV29-1
SVNKGLALTDTQY
>TRBV19
ASSPPDRYEQY
>TRBV28
ASSLGGTGGLYGYT
>TRBV6-5
ASSQTDTDTQY
>TRBV7-2
ASSNPIHTQY
>TRBV30
AWSVGGRAGEQY
>TRBV9
ASSALTGMNTEAF
>TRBV5-1
ASSPGQENTGELF
>TRBV30
AWGLRDSQF
>TRBV9
ASSVAGGSTDTQY
>TRBV7-9
ASSFPPGQFSGANVLT
>TRBV10-3
AISPGTSGGLYNEQF
>TRBV21-1
ASSKIRGRGPLLWGELF
>TRBV6-1
ASKPTGNQPQH
>TRBV10-2
ASSLALGSYNEQF
>TRBV30
AWSVLTSGRRNEQF
>TRBV28
ASSQPDSPTDTQY
>TRBV4-3
ASSQDWAGAYTEAF
>TRBV11-2
ASSLDGSLGGPQH
>TRBV6-5
ASRLLAGASYEQY
>TRBV5-4
ASSSAGTSTDTQY
>TRBV7-2
ASRADWGAYNEQF
>TRBV6-5
ASSYIGLGGNNEQF
>TRBV11-2
ASSPRGHLNTEAF
>TRBV7-2
ASSPQGTPNYGYT
>TRBV10-2
ASSEDRTEAF
>TRBV29-1
SVEAPAGTDTQY
>TRBV6-6
ASRPGLGAADTQY
>TRBV6-4
APVGERAQKQETQY
>TRBV7-2
ASSGRTPVLSTEAF
>TRBV4-3
ASSLRTGAIYEQY
>TRBV28
ASSLALRGYGYT
>TRBV10-3
AISEPNLDSEGTQY
>TRBV7-9
ASSLRGTSGTNTGELF
>TRBV6-4
ASRKIAGGSQPIKNIQY
>TRBV4-3
ASSPEDRGSYGYT
>TRBV7-6
ASSGGTNSPLH
>TRBV7-9
ASSLVTKTGRTYGYT
>TRBV19
ASSMTSGGYTGELF
>TRBV5-1
ASSSMRGLDFSGYT
>TRBV5-1
ASSPQGSPPGELF
>TRBV11-2
ASSLGDREGQPQH